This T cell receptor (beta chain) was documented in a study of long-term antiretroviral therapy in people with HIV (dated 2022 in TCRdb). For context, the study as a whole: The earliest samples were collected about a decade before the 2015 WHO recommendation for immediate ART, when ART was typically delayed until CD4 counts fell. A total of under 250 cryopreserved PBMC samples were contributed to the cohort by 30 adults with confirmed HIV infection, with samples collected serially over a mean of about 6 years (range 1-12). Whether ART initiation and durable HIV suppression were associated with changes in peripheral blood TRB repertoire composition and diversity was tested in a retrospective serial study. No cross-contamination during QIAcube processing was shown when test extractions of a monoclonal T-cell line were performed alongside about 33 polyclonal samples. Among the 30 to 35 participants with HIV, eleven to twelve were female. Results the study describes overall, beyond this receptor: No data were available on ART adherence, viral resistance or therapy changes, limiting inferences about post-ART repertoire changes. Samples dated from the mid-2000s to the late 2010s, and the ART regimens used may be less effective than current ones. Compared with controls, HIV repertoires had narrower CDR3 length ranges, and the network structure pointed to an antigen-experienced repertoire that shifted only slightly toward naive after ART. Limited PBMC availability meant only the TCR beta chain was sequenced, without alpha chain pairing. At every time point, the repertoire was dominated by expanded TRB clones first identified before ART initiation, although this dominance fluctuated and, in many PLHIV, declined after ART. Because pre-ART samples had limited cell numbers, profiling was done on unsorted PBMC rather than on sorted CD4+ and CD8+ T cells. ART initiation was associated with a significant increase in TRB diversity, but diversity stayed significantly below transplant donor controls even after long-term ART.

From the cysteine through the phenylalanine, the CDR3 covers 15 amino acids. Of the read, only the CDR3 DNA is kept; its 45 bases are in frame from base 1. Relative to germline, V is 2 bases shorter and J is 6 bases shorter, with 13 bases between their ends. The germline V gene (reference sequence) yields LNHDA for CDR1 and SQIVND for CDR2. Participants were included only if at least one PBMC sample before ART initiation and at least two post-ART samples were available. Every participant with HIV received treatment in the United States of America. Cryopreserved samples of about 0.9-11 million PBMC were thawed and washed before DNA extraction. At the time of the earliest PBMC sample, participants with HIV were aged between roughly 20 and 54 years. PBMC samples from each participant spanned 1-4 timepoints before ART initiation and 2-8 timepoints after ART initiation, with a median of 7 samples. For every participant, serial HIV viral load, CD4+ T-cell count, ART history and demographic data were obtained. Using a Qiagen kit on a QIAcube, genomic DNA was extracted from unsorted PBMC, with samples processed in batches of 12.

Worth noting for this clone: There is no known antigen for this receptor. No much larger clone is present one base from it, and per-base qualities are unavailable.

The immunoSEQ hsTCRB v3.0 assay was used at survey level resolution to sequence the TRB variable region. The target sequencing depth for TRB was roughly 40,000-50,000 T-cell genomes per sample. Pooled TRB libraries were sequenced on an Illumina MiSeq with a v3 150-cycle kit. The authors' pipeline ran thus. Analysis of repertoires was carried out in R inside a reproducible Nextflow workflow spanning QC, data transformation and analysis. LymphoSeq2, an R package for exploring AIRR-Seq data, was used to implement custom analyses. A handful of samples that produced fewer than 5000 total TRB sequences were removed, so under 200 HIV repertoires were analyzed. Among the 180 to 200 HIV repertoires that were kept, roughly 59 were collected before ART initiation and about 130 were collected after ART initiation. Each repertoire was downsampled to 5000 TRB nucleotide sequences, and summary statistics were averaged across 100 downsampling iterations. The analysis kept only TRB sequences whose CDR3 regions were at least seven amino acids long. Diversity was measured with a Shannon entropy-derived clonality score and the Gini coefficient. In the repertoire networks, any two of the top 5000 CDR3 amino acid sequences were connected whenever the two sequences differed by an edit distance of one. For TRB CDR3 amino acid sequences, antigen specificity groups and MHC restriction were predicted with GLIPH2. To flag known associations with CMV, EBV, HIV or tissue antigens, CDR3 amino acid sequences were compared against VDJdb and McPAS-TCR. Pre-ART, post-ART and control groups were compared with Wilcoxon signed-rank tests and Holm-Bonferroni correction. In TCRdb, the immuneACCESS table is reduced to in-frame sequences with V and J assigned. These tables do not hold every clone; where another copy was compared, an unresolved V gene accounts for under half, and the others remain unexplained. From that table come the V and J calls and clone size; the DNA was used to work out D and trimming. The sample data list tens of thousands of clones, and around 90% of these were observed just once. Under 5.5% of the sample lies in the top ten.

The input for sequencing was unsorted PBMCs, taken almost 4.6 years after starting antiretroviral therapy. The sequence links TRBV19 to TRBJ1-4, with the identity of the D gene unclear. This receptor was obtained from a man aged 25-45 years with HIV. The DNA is TGTGCCAGTAGTATATTGTGGGAGGAGGATGAAAAACTGTTTTTT. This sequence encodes CASSILWEEDEKLFF.